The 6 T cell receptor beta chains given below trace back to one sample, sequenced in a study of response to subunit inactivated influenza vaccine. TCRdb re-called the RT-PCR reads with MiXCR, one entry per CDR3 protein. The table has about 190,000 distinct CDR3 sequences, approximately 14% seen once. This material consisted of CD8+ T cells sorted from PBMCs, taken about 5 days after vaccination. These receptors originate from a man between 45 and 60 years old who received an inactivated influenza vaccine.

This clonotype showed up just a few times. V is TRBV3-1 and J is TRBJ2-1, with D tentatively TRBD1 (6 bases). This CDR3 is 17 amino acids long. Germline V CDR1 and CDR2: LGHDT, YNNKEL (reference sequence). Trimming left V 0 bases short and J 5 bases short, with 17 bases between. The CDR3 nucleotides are TGTGCCAGCAGCCAAGATTTAGGGGGAGAAGGGAACAATGAGCAGTTCTTC. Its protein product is CASSQDLGGEGNNEQFF.

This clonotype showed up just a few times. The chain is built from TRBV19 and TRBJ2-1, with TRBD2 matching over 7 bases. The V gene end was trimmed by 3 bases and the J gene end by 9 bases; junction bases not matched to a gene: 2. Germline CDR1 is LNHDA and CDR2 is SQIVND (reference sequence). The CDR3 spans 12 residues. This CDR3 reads CASSMGGIEQFF. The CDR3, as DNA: TGTGCCAGTAGTATGGGAGGGATTGAGCAGTTCTTC.

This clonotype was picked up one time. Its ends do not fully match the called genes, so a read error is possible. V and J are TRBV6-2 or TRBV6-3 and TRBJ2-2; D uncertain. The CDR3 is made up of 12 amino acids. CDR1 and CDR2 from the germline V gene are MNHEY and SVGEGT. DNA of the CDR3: TGTGCCAGCAGTCCAAACATCGGGGAGCTGTTTTTT. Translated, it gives CASSPNIGELFF.

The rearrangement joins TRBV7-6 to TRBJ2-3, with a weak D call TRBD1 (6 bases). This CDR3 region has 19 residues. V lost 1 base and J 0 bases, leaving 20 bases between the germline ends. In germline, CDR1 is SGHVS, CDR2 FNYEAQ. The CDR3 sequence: CASSLEPIIWDKSTDTQYF. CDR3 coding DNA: TGTGCCAGCAGCTTAGAACCTATAATATGGGACAAGAGCACAGATACGCAGTATTTT.

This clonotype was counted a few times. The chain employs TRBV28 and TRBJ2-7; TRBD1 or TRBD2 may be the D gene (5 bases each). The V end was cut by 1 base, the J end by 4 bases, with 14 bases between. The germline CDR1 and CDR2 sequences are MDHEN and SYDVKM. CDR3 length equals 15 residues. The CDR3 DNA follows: TGTGCCAGCAGTTTATTGAGGGGAACAAGATACGAGCAGTACTTC. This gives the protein CASSLLRGTRYEQYF.

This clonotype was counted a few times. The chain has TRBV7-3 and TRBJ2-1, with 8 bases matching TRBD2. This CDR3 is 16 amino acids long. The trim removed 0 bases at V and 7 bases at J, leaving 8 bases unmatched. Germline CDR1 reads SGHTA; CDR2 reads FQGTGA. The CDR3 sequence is CASSLTIREGFNEQFF. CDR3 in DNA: TGTGCCAGCAGCTTAACGATTCGGGAGGGCTTTAATGAGCAGTTCTTC.